One and the same sample provided the 11 T cell receptor beta chains below, sequenced in a study of cytomegalovirus exposure and HLA in healthy donors. Vbeta (60) and Jbeta (13) primers were used in the PCR. Clones were read by immunoSEQ multiplex PCR, and TCRdb kept only the in-frame ones, dropping some. The repertoire has 90,000 to 120,000 clones, 65% to 80% of them found once; the top ten carry 2.5% to 3.5%. The material sequenced was PBMCs. These receptors all stem from a middle-aged woman in good health and CMV-seronegative.

The chain recombines TRBV2 with TRBJ1-5, with a weak D call TRBD1 (5 bases). The CDR3 runs to 15 residues. Looked up from germline, CDR1 is SNHLY and CDR2 is FYNNEI. Trimming removed 4 bases from V and 2 bases from J, with 12 bases in between. CDR3 protein: CASSGGRVGNQPQHF. In DNA form, the CDR3 reads TGTGCCAGCAGTGGAGGCAGGGTCGGCAATCAGCCCCAGCATTTT. The full variable domain, with the rest looked up from reference TRBV2 and TRBJ1-5, is EPEVTQTPSHQVTQMGQEVILRCVPISNHLYFYWYRQILGQKVEFLVSFYNNEISEKSEIFDDQFSVERPDGSNFTLKIRSTKLEDSAMYFCASSGGRVGNQPQHFGDGTRLSIL.

This clone was counted a few times. The chain has TRBV10-3 and TRBJ2-3, with 10 bases fitting TRBD1. V lost 6 bases to trimming and J lost 3 bases; unmatched junction nucleotides: 6. Germline V CDR1 and CDR2: ENHRY, SYGVKD. This CDR3 has 15 amino acids. CDR3 coding DNA: TGTGCCATCAGCGGGGGGACAGGGGCAACAGATACGCAGTATTTT. Residues: CAISGGTGATDTQYF.

The chain has TRBV20-1 and TRBJ1-1; D uncertain. Germline-derived CDR1 and CDR2 are DFQATT and SNEGSKA (reference sequence). Trimming cost V 4 bases and J 5 bases, with 8 bases left between them. This CDR3 has 11 residues. DNA of the CDR3: TGCAGTGCTAATAGCGGGACTGAAGCTTTCTTT. This translates into CSANSGTEAFF.

In this sample, this clone turned up once. V is TRBV7-2 and J is TRBJ1-2; a weak D match, TRBD1 (5 bases). V lost 5 bases, J lost 0 bases, and 10 bases lay in between. The CDR3 contains 14 residues. CDR1 and CDR2 from the germline V gene are SGHTA and FQGNSA. The CDR3 loop reads CASSPQVTNYGYTF. The CDR3 DNA reads as TGTGCCAGCAGCCCACAGGTCACTAACTATGGCTACACCTTC.

The chain uses TRBV6-5 and TRBJ1-1; a possible D gene is TRBD1 (6 bases). From germline, CDR1 is MNHEY and CDR2 SVGAGI. V was cut by 5 bases and J by 4 bases, with 14 bases left in between. There are 14 residues in the CDR3. The CDR3 sequence is CASSILGGSTEAFF. The CDR3 DNA sequence: TGTGCCAGCAGTATCCTAGGGGGAAGCACTGAAGCTTTCTTT.

This rearrangement joins TRBV6-1 to TRBJ2-7; possible D gene TRBD1, 5 bases. Trimming took off 3 bases at V and 6 bases at J, with 15 bases between the two ends. Germline assignment: CDR1 MNHNS and CDR2 SASEGT. This CDR3 has 14 residues. The CDR3 region is CASSEYSRVGEQYF. The CDR3 nucleotides are TGTGCCAGCAGTGAGTACTCCAGGGTGGGCGAGCAGTACTTC.

The rearrangement joins TRBV15 to TRBJ2-2, with 8 positions matching TRBD2. V gave up 0 bases and J gave up 4 bases; unmatched junction bases: 7. The germline V gene has CDR1 LNHNV and CDR2 YYDKDF (reference sequence). This CDR3 spans 17 amino acids. The chain's CDR3 is CATSRDWGSGSTGELFF. In DNA form, the CDR3 reads TGTGCCACCAGCAGAGATTGGGGGAGCGGGAGCACCGGGGAGCTGTTTTTT.

The V and J genes are TRBV6-5 and TRBJ2-3; 7 nucleotides match TRBD1. Losses at the gene ends were 10 bases for V and 4 bases for J; bases not matched to a gene: 11. This CDR3 has 14 amino acids. Per germline, CDR1 MNHEY and CDR2 SVGAGI. For the CDR3, the DNA is TGTGCCACCCGGACAGGCTCGGACCCAGATACGCAGTATTTT. Protein sequence: CATRTGSDPDTQYF.

This clone has just one count. The J gene is TRBJ2-7, the V gene TRBV19, with D maybe TRBD1 (5 bases). The V gene's germline CDR1 is LNHDA and CDR2 SQIVND (reference sequence). This CDR3 is 14 amino acids long. V lost 1 base and J 3 bases, leaving 10 bases between the germline ends. CDR3 DNA sequence: TGTGCCAGTAGTATAGGTAGGGGCCACTACGAGCAGTACTTC. The encoded protein is CASSIGRGHYEQYF.

V usage is TRBV30 and J usage is TRBJ2-4; TRBD2 matches at 7 bases. The CDR3 totals 15 residues. Germline V gives CDR1 GTSNPN, CDR2 SVGIG (reference sequence). The V gene end was trimmed by 5 bases and the J gene end by 0 bases; junction bases not matched to a gene: 7. The DNA for the CDR3 is TGTGCCTGGGGGAGGGCGGGTACAGCCAAAAACATTCAGTACTTC. As protein: CAWGRAGTAKNIQYF.

This clone came up once. The genes are TRBV12-5 and TRBJ1-5; D call uncertain. Trimming shortened V by 1 base and J by 5 bases, and 6 bases separated the two germline ends. This CDR3 region has 13 residues. CDR1 is LGHNT, CDR2 FRNRAP, per germline. The CDR3 sequence is CASGLGGDQPQHF. The CDR3 nucleotides read TGTGCTAGTGGTTTGGGAGGAGATCAGCCCCAGCATTTT.